This T cell receptor (beta chain) was sequenced in a study of radiotherapy plus CTLA-4 blockade in lung cancer. At the level of the study: Disease control reached around 30%, with objective responses in about 19%.

In chemo-refractory metastatic non-small-cell lung cancer, patients got ipilimumab CTLA-4 blockade together with focal radiation. The assay was immunoSEQ multiplex PCR, and TCRdb's table has in-frame clones only and misses some. The table includes tens of thousands of clones, roughly four fifths detected once. Germline V gives CDR1 MNHNY, CDR2 SVGAGI (reference sequence). This CDR3 has 16 amino acids. V lost 4 bases to trimming and J lost 4 bases; unmatched junction nucleotides: 11. In its sample, this clone ranks as medium-sized. This receptor was identified in a human donor with non-small cell lung cancer who had stable disease on radiotherapy plus ipilimumab. V and J are TRBV6-6 and TRBJ2-7; 9 positions match TRBD1. This material consisted of peripheral blood, taken from a patient treated with radiotherapy plus ipilimumab. The CDR3 nucleotides read TGTGCCAGCAGTTGGCTACGACAGGGGGTTGGGTACGAGCAGTACTTC. Residues: CASSWLRQGVGYEQYF.